This T cell receptor beta chain was captured by sequencing in a study of human versus mouse CDR3 diversity and MHC coevolution. Germline V gene data show CDR1 as SGHTA and CDR2 as FQGTGA. The V gene end was trimmed by 5 bases and the J gene end by 5 bases; junction bases not matched to a gene: 2. This CDR3 has 13 amino acids. Overall study findings and caveats: Humans had the largest estimated TCR beta repertoire, 1.5 million to 2 million clonotypes.

Of note for this clone: Its antigen is undetermined.

This table comes from immunoSEQ multiplex PCR, and its TCRdb copy is limited to in-frame clones, with some not included. The repertoire consists of roughly 86,000 clones, with 85% to 95% occurring once and the leading ten covering around 1.5%. The sequence derives from a person between 25 and 70 years old in good health. The chain is built from TRBV7-3 and TRBJ1-5, with 8 bases aligning to TRBD1. Input material: naive CD4+ T cells from blood. Subset described: CD45RO-negative CD62L-positive naive CD4 T cells. The CDR3 is CASSVQGDQPQHF. Written as DNA, the CDR3 is TGTGCCAGCAGCGTACAGGGGGATCAGCCCCAGCATTTT.